This TCR beta chain was sequenced for a study of blood T cell repertoires in COVID-19. At the level of the study: Sites across the United States, Italy and Spain contributed samples from acute and convalescent COVID-19. T cells, B-cell-depleted T cells, or PBMCs supplied cDNA or gDNA.

The CDR3 consists of 13 residues. V lost 1 base, J lost 1 base, and 6 bases lay in between. CDR1 is SGHRS and CDR2 is YFSETQ in the germline V gene. The authors' processing: Cell counts per sample came from amplifying reference gene primers. Profiled with immunoSEQ multiplex PCR; TCRdb holds only in-frame clones, not every one. V and J calls and clone size are copied from that table; D and trimming were computed from the DNA. The sample consists of about 62,000 clones, 75% to 90% of them appearing once. The clonotype originates from a woman aged 55 to 70 with COVID-19, enrolled during active disease. J is TRBJ2-7 and V is TRBV5-1; D perhaps matches TRBD1 (5 bases). Source material: peripheral blood. The CDR3 sequence is CASSLQGSYEQYF. For the CDR3, the DNA is TGCGCCAGCAGCTTGCAGGGTTCCTACGAGCAGTACTTC.